A selection of T cell receptor beta chains follows, all from one sample in a study of blood T cell repertoires in COVID-19. The protocol was immunoSEQ multiplex PCR, while the TCRdb copy is restricted to in-frame clones and leaves out a portion. This sample has some 42,000 clones, with 70% to 85% found just once. Sample: peripheral blood. The receptors stem from a human donor in a cohort sampled during active COVID-19. The CDR3 runs from the conserved cysteine through the conserved F or W.

J,V,CDR3
TRBJ1-1,TRBV20-1,CSALRGGAAFF
TRBJ1-6,TRBV27,CASSPQGAWTPLHF
TRBJ2-7,TRBV18,CASSQGAGSYEQYF
TRBJ2-1,TRBV9,CASSARGQSSYNEQFF
TRBJ2-7,TRBV24-1,CATSDPSVHEQYF
TRBJ1-4,TRBV19,CASSISRSREKLFF
TRBJ1-5,TRBV9,CASSVGLEPQPQHF
TRBJ1-4,TRBV19,CASNPPRREKLFF
TRBJ2-6,TRBV7-8,CASSPRTSSSGANVLTF
TRBJ1-6,TRBV19,CASMGTGSNSPLHF
TRBJ1-3,TRBV14,CASGGLRSGNTIYF
TRBJ1-6,TRBV13,CASSIWSSYNSPLHF
TRBJ2-1,TRBV19,CASSIGILANEQFF
TRBJ1-2,TRBV5-1,CASSLLGAAWGYTF
TRBJ2-2,TRBV9,CASSVGSMEGRVYTGELFF
TRBJ1-5,TRBV19,CASSPDSWQPQHF
TRBJ1-6,TRBV20-1,CSASRVPNSPLHF